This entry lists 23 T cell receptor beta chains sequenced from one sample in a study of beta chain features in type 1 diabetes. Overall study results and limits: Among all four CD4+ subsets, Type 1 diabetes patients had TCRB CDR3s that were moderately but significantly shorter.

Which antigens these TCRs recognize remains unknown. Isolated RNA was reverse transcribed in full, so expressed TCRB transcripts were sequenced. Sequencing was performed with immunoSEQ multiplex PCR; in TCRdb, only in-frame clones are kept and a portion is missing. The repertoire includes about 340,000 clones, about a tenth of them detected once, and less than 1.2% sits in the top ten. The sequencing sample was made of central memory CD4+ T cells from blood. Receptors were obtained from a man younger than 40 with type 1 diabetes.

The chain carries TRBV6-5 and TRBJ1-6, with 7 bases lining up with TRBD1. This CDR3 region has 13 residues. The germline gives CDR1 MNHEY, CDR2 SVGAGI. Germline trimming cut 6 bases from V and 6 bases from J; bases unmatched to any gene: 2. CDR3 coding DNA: TGTGCCAGCAGCAGGGACAGTAATTCACCCCTCCACTTT. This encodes CASSRDSNSPLHF.

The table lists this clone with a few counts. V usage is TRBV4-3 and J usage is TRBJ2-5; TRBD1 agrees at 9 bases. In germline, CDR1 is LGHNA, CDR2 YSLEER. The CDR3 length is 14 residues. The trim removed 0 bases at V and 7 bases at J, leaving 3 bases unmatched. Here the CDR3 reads CASSQEGQGGTQYF. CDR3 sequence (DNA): TGCGCCAGCAGCCAAGAGGGACAGGGAGGGACCCAGTACTTC.

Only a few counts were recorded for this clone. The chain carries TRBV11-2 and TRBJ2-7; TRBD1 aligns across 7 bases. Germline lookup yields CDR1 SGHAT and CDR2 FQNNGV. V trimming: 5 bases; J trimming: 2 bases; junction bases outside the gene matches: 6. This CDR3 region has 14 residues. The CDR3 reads CASSLRQGAYEQYF. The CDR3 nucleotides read TGTGCCAGCAGCCTCCGACAGGGTGCCTACGAGCAGTACTTC.

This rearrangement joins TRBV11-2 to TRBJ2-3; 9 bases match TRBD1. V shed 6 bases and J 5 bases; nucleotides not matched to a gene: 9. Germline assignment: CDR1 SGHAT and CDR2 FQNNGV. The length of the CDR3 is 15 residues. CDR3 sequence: CASSVGTGFKDTQYF. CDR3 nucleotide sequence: TGTGCCAGCAGTGTGGGGACAGGGTTTAAAGATACGCAGTATTTT.

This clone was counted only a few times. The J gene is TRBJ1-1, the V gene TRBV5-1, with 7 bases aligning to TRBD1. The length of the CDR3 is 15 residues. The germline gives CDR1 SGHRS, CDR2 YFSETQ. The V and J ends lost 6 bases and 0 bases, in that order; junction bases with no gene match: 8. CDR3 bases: TGCGCCAGCAAATGGTCTGACAGGGTGAACACTGAAGCTTTCTTT. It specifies CASKWSDRVNTEAFF.

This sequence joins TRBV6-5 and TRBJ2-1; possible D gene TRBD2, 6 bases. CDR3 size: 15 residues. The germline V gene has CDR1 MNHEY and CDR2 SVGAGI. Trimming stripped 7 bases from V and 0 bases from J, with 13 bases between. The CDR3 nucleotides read TGTGCCAGCATAGGCCGGGGGAGCTCCTACAATGAGCAGTTCTTC. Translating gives CASIGRGSSYNEQFF.

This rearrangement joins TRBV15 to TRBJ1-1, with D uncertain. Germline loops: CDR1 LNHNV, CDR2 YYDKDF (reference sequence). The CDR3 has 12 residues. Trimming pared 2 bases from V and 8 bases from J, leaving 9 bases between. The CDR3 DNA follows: TGTGCCACCAGCAGACTGGGCGAAGAAGCTTTCTTT. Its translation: CATSRLGEEAFF.

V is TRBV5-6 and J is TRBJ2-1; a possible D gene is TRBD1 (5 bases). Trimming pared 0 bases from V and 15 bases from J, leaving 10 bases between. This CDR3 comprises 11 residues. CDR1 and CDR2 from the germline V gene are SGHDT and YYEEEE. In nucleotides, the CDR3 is TGTGCCAGCAGCTTGGCCGACAGCTGGTTCTTC. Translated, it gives CASSLADSWFF.

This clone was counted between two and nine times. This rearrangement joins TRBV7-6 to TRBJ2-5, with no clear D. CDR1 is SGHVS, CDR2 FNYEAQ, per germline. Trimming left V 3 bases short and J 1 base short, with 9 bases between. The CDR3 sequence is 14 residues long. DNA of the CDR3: TGTGCCAGCAGCTTCGGACCGATCCAAGAGACCCAGTACTTC. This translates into CASSFGPIQETQYF.

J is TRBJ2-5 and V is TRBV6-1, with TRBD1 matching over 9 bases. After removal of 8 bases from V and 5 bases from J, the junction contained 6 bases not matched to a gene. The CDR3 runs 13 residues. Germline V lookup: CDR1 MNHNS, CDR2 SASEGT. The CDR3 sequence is CASDYDRGETQYF. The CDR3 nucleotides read TGTGCCAGCGATTATGACAGGGGGGAGACCCAGTACTTC.

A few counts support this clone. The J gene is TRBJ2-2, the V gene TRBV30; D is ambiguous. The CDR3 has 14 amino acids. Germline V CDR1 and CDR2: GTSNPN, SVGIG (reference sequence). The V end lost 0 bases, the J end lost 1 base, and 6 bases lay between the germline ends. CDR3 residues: CAWSVQQNTGELFF. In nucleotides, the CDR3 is TGTGCCTGGAGTGTACAACAGAACACCGGGGAGCTGTTTTTT.

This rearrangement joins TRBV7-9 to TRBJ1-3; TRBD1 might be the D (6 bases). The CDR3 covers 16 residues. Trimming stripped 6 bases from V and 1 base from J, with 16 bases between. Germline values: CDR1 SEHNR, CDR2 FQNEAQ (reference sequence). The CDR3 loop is CASSYNRVRSGNTIYF. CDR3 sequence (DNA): TGTGCCAGCAGTTACAACAGGGTACGGTCTGGAAACACCATATATTTT. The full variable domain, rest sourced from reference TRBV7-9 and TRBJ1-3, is DTGVSQNPRHKITKRGQNVTFRCDPISEHNRLYWYRQTLGQGPEFLTYFQNEAQLEKSRLLSDRFSAERPKGSFSTLEIQRTEQGDSAMYLCASSYNRVRSGNTIYFGEGSWLTVV.

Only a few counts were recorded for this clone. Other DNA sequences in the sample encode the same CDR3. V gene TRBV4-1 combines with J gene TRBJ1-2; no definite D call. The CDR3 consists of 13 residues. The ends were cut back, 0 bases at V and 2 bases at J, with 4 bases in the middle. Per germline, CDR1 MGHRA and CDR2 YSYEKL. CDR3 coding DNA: TGCGCCAGCAGCCAAGACCGGAACTATGGCTACACCTTC. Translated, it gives CASSQDRNYGYTF.

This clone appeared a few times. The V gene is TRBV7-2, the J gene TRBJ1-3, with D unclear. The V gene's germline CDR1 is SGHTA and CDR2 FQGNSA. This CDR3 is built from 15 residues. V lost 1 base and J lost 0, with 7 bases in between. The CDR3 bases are TGTGCCAGCAGCTTAGGCGGGGTCTCTGGAAACACCATATATTTT. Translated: CASSLGGVSGNTIYF.

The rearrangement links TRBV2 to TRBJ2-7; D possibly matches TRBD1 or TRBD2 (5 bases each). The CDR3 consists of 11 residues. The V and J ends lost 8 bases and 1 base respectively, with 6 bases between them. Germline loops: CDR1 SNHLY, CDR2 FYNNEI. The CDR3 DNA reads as TGTGCCAGCGGGGGATCCTACGAGCAGTACTTC. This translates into CASGGSYEQYF.

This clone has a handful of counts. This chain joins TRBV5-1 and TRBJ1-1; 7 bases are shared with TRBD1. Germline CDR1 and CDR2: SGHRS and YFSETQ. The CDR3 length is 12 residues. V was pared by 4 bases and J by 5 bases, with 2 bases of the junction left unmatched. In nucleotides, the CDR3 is TGCGCCAGCAGCGAACAGGGGACTGAAGCTTTCTTT. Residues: CASSEQGTEAFF.

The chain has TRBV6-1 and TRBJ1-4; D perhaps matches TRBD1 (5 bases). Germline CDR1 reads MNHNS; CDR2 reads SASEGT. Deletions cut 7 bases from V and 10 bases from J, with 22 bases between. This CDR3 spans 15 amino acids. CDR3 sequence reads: CASTDGADSTAKLFF. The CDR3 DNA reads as TGTGCCAGCACCGATGGGGCCGACAGTACCGCAAAACTGTTTTTT.

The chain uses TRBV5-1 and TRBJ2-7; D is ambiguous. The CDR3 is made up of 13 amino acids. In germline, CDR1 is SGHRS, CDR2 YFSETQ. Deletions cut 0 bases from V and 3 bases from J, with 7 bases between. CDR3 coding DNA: TGCGCCAGCAGCTTGGACAAATTCTACGAGCAGTACTTC. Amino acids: CASSLDKFYEQYF.

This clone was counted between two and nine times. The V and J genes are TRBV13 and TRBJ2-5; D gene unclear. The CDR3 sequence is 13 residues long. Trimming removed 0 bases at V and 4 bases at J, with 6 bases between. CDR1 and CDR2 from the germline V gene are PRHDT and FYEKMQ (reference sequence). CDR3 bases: TGTGCCAGCAGCTTAGGTGGGGTAGAGACCCAGTACTTC. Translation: CASSLGGVETQYF.

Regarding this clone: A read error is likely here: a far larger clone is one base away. CDR3 bases: TGCGCCATCAGCCCTGGACATAGTAGCAATCAGCCCCAGCATTTT. Its translation: CAISPGHSSNQPQHF. The chain links TRBV5-1 to TRBJ1-5; tentatively, D is TRBD1 (5 bases). The germline V gene has CDR1 SGHRS and CDR2 YFSETQ. This CDR3 has 15 residues.

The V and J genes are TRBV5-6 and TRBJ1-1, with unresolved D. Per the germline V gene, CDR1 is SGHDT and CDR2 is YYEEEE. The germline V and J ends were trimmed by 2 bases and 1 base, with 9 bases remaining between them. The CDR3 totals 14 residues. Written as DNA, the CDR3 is TGTGCCAGCAGCTTCAGTGTCAGGAACACTGAAGCTTTCTTT. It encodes CASSFSVRNTEAFF.

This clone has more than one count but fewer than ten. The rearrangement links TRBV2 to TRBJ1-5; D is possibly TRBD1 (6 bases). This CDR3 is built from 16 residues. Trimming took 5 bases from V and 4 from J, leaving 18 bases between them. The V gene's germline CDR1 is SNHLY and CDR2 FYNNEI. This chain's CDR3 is CASSSSLQGTNQPQHF. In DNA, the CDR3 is TGTGCCAGCAGTTCAAGCTTACAGGGCACTAATCAGCCCCAGCATTTT.

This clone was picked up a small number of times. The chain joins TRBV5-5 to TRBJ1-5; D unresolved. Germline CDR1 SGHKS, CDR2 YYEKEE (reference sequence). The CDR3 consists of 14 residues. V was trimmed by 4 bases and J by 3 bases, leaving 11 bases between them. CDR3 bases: TGTGCCAGCAGCCCGGCCGGGATCAATCAGCCCCAGCATTTT. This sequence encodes CASSPAGINQPQHF.